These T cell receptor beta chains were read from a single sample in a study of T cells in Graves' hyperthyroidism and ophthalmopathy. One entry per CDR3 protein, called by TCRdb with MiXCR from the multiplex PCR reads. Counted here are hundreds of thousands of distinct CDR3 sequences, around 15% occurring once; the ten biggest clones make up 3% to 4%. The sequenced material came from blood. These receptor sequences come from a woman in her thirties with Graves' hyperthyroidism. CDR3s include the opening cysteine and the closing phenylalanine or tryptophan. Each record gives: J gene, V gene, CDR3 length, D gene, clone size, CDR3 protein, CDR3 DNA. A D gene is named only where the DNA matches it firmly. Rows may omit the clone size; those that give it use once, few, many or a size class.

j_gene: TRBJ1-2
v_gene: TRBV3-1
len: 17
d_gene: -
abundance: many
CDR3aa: CASSQSGAGRANYGYTF
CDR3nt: TGTGCCAGCAGCCAATCTGGGGCAGGACGTGCTAACTATGGCTACACCTTC

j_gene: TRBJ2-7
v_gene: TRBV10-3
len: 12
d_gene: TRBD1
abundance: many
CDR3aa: CAIGQDLYEQYF
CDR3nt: TGTGCCATTGGACAGGACCTCTACGAGCAGTACTTC

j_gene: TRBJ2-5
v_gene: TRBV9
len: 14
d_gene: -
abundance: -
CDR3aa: CASSVGGTGQTQYF
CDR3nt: TGTGCCAGCAGCGTAGGCGGGACCGGTCAGACCCAGTACTTC

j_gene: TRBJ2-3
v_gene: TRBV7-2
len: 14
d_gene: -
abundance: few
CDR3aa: CASSLYPSTDTQYF
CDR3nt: TGTGCCAGCAGCCTATATCCTAGCACAGATACGCAGTATTTT

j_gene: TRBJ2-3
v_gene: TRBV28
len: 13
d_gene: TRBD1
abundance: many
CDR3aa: CASRGQATDTQYF
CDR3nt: TGTGCCAGCAGAGGACAGGCGACAGATACGCAGTATTTT

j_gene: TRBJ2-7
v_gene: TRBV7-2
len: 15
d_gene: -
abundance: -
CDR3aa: CASSADGKSSYEQYF
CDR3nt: TGTGCCAGCAGCGCTGACGGGAAGAGCTCCTACGAGCAGTACTTC

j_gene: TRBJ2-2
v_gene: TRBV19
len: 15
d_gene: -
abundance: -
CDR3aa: CASSILRTGTGELFF
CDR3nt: TGTGCCAGTAGTATACTACGGACGGGCACCGGGGAGCTGTTTTTT

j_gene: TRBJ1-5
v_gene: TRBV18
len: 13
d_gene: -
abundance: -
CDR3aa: CASSFDTGQPQHF
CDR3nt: TGTGCCAGCTCTTTTGATACAGGTCAGCCCCAGCATTTT

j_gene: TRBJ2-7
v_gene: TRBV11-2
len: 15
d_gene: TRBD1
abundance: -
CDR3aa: CASSPSTGTGPEQYF
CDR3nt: TGTGCCAGCAGCCCGTCTACCGGGACAGGCCCCGAGCAGTACTTC

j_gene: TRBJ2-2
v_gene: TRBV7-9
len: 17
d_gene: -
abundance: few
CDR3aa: CASSLDREGLYTGELFF
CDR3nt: TGTGCCAGCAGCTTAGATAGAGAAGGACTTTACACCGGGGAGCTGTTTTTT

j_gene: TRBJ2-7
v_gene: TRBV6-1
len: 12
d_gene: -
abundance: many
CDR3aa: CACTDITYEQYF
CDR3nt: TGTGCCTGCACTGACATAACCTACGAGCAGTACTTC

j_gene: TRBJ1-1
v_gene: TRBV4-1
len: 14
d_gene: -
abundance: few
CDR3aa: CASRNRALNTEAFF
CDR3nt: TGCGCCAGCAGAAACAGGGCGCTGAACACTGAAGCTTTCTTT

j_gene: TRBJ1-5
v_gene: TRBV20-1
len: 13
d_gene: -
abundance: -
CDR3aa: CSATPKGMKPQHF
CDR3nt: TGCAGTGCTACCCCTAAGGGGATGAAGCCCCAGCATTTT

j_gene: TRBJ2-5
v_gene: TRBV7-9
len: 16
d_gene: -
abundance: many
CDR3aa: CASSFWQLTSQETQYF
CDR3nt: TGTGCCAGCAGCTTTTGGCAATTGACTAGCCAAGAGACCCAGTACTTC

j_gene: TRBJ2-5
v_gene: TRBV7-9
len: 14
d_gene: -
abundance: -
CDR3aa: CASRPKGRGETQYF
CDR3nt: TGTGCCAGCAGGCCCAAGGGACGGGGGGAGACCCAGTACTTC

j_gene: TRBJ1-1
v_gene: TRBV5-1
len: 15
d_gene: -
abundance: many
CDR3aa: CASSPLVGGKSGAFF
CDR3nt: TGCGCCAGCAGCCCGCTCGTCGGCGGGAAATCGGGGGCTTTCTTT

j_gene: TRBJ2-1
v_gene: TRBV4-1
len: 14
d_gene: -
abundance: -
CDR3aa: CASSQDRRGPEQFF
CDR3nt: TGCGCCAGCAGCCAAGATCGGAGGGGGCCTGAGCAGTTCTTC

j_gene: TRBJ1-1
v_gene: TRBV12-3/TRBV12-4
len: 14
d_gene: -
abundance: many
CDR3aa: CASSSLSGVTEAFF
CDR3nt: TGTGCCAGCAGTTCTCTATCCGGGGTCACTGAAGCTTTCTTT

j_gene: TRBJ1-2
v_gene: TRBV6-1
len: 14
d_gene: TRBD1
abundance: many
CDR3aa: CASRGQGKKNGYTF
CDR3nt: TGTGCCAGCAGAGGACAGGGGAAAAAAAATGGCTACACCTTC

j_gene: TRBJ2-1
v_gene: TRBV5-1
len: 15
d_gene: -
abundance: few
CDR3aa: CASLDTGQNYNEQFF
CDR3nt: TGCGCCAGCCTTGATACTGGACAGAACTACAATGAGCAGTTCTTC

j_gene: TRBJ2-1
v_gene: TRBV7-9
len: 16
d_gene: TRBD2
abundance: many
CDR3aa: CASSSGTSGSLGEQFF
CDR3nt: TGTGCCAGCAGCTCAGGGACTAGCGGGAGTCTTGGTGAGCAGTTCTTC

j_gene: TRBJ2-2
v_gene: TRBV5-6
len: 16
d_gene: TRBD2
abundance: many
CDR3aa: CASSLGLAGNTGELFF
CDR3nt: TGTGCCAGCAGCTTGGGCCTAGCGGGGAACACCGGGGAGCTGTTTTTT

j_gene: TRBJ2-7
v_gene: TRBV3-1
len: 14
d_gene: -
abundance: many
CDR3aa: CASSQVERIHEQYF
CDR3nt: TGTGCCAGCAGCCAAGTTGAGCGAATCCACGAGCAGTACTTC

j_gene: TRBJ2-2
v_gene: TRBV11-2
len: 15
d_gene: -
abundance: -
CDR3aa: CTSSFRLVSSGELFF
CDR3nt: TGTACCAGCAGCTTCAGACTAGTTTCGTCCGGGGAGCTGTTTTTT

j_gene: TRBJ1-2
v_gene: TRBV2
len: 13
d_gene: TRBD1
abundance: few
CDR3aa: CASSGTGAEGYTF
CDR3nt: TGTGCCAGCAGTGGGACAGGGGCGGAGGGCTACACCTTC

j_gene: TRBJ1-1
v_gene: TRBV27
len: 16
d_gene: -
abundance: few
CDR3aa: CASSPSGPKINTEAFF
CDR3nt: TGTGCCAGCAGTCCGTCGGGACCTAAGATAAACACTGAAGCTTTCTTT

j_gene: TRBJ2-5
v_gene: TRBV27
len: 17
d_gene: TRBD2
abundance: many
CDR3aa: CASGRTSGRAVRETQYF
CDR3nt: TGTGCCAGCGGGCGGACTAGCGGGAGGGCCGTTCGCGAGACCCAGTACTTC

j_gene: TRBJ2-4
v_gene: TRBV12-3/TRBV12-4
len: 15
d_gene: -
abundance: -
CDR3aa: CASSLLLGAKNIQYF
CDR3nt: TGTGCCAGCAGTTTGCTCTTGGGGGCCAAAAACATTCAGTACTTC

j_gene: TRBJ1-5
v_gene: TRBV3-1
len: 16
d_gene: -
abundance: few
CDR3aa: CASSQGRRGSNQPQHF
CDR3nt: TGTGCCAGCAGCCAGGGCCGTCGAGGTAGCAATCAGCCCCAGCATTTT

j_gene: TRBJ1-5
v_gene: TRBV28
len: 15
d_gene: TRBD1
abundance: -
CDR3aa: CASSVQGKWDQPQHF
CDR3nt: TGTGCCAGCAGTGTACAGGGGAAGTGGGATCAGCCCCAGCATTTT

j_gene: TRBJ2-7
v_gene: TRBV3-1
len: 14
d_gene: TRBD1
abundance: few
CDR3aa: CASSRDRTGYEQYF
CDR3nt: TGTGCCAGCAGCCGGGACAGGACAGGCTACGAGCAGTACTTC

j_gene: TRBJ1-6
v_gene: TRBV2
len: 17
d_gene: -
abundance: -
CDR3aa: CASSDELIYDDNSPLHF
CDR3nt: TGTGCCAGCAGTGACGAGCTTATTTACGACGATAATTCACCCCTCCACTTT

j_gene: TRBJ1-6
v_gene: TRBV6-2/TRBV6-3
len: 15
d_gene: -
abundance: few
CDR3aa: CASRGTGKTNSPLHF
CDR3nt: TGTGCCAGCAGGGGAACCGGGAAAACCAATTCACCCCTCCACTTT

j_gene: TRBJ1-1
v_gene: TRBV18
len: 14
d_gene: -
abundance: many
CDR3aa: CASSPSGPNTEAFF
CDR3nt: TGTGCCAGCTCACCATCTGGGCCGAACACTGAAGCTTTCTTT

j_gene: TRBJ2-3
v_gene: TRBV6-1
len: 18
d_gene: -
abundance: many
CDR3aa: CASSEQGSGNNVKDTQYF
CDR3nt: TGTGCCAGCAGTGAACAAGGGAGTGGGAACAACGTTAAAGATACGCAGTATTTT

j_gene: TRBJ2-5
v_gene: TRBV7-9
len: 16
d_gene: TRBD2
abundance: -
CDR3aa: CASSLEVAGGQETQYF
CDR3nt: TGTGCCAGCAGCTTAGAGGTAGCGGGAGGGCAAGAGACCCAGTACTTC

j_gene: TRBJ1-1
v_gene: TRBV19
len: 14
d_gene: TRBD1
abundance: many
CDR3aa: CASSQTGTRTEAFF
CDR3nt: TGTGCCAGTAGTCAGACAGGGACAAGGACTGAAGCTTTCTTT

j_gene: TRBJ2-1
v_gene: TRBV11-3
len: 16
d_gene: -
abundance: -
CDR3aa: CASSQGLGRSLSEQFF
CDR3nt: TGTGCCAGCAGCCAGGGATTGGGCAGGTCTTTGTCTGAGCAGTTCTTC